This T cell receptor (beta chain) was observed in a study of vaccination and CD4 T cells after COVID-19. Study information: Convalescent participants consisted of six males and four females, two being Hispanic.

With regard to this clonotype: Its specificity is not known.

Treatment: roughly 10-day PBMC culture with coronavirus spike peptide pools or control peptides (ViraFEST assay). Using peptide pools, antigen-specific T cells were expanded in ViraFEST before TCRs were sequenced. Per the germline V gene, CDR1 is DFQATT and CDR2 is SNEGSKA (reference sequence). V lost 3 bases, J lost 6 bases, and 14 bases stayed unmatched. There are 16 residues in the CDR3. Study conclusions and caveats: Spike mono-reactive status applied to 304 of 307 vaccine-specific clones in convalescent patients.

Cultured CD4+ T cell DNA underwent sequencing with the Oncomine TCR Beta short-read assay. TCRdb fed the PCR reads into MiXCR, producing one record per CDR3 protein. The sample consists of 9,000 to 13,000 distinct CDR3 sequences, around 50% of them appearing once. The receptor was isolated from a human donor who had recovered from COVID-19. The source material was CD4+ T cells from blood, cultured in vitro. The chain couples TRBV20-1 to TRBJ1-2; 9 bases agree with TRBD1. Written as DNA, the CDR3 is TGCAGTGCTAGTAGGACAGGGGTCGGCCTCTGGAATGGCTACACCTTC. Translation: CSASRTGVGLWNGYTF.